Sequencing of this T cell receptor beta chain was carried out in a study of preoperative IRX-2 immunotherapy in early breast cancer. The protocol was immunoSEQ multiplex PCR, while the TCRdb copy is restricted to in-frame clones and leaves out a portion. The repertoire consists of some 99,000 clones, with just over 85% occurring once and the leading ten covering roughly 2%. The treatment here: preoperative locoregional IRX-2 cytokine immunotherapy. Patients received preoperative, locoregional IRX-2 cytokine immunotherapy in a phase Ib study. Germline V gene sequence: CDR1 SGHRS, CDR2 YFSETQ. CDR3 length: 15 residues. Trimming removed 4 bases from V and 0 bases from J, with 11 bases in between.

This clonotype was obtained from a human donor with breast cancer. The input for sequencing was tumor tissue, taken after IRX-2 immunotherapy. The rearrangement uses TRBV5-1 and TRBJ1-3; D remains unclear. The CDR3 protein is CASSVSGGSGNTIYF. In DNA, the CDR3 is TGCGCCAGCAGCGTGAGCGGCGGCTCTGGAAACACCATATATTTT.